This TCR beta chain was sequenced for a study of blood T cell repertoires in COVID-19. Study summary: T cells, B-cell-depleted T cells, or PBMCs provided the cDNA or gDNA that served as material.

Assay: immunoSEQ multiplex PCR; the TCRdb copy retains only in-frame clones and omits some. The data contain under 110,000 clones, roughly nine tenths of them singletons. The CDR3 has 15 amino acids. Trimming stripped 4 bases from V and 4 bases from J, with 14 bases between. Germline-derived CDR1 and CDR2 are LNHDA and SQIVND (reference sequence). The receptor comes from a man aged 50-59 years with acute or convalescent COVID-19. The specimen was peripheral blood. The chain uses TRBV19 and TRBJ1-5; TRBD1 might be the D (5 bases). The CDR3 nucleotides are TGTGCCAGTAGTAACGGCCCCACAGGAAATCAGCCCCAGCATTTT. Translated: CASSNGPTGNQPQHF.